This T cell receptor (beta chain) is drawn from a study of response to subunit inactivated influenza vaccine. TCRdb itself ran the RT-PCR reads through MiXCR, one entry per CDR3 protein. The sample lists more than 450,000 distinct CDR3 sequences; approximately 11% were seen once. This clonotype was detected only a few times. Trimming cost V 2 bases and J 7 bases; bases outside gene matches: 8. This CDR3 has 15 amino acids. This sample was also put to use in a study of T cells expressing NK-cell markers. From that report: TCR beta cDNA was made by 5'RACE template switching with UMIs. Sequencing of TCR beta repertoires drew on sorted CD3+CD56+NKG2C+, CD3+CD56+NKG2C- and CD3+CD56-NKG2C+ T cells. One of the eight sequenced donors was seronegative, whereas the other seven were HCMV-seropositive. Restriction of sorting to alpha-beta TCR T cells was accomplished in several experiments using an anti-gamma-delta TCR antibody. Of the CD8+ T cells in about 6 donors, about 1.0-7.5% belonged to dominant NKG2C+ clonotypes.

This chain connects TRBV12-3 or TRBV12-4 to TRBJ1-2, with 9 bases lining up with TRBD1. Specimen: PBMCs from blood, collected on the day of vaccination. The clonotype comes from a man over 45 who received an inactivated influenza vaccine. The CDR3 DNA reads TGTGCCAGCAGTTTACTTACAGGGGGCGCATCTGGCTACACCTTC. This sequence encodes CASSLLTGGASGYTF.